These T cell receptor beta chains were read from a single sample in a study of OX40 agonist ivuxolimab in advanced cancers. Only in-frame clones appear in the TCRdb table, and some are missing; sequencing was by immunoSEQ multiplex PCR. The profile shows about 51,000 clones, about 80% of them singletons. Here the sequenced sample was CD4+ or CD8+ T cells sorted from blood, taken in a trial of the OX40 agonist ivuxolimab. These receptors were collected from an adult with an advanced solid tumor such as melanoma, head and neck, liver or kidney cancer. CDR3s include the opening cysteine and the closing phenylalanine or tryptophan. D genes are given only for firm matches. Clone sizes are given selectively: once, few, many, or a class where the clone is expanded.

clone size,CDR3 length,J gene,D gene,V gene,CDR3 protein,CDR3 DNA
.,15,TRBJ2-2,TRBD1,TRBV7-2,CASSSGDRLTGELFF,TGTGCCAGCAGCTCCGGGGACAGATTGACCGGGGAGCTGTTTTTT
few,15,TRBJ2-6,TRBD1,TRBV10-1,CASRTGDCGANVLTF,TGCGCCAGCAGAACAGGGGATTGTGGGGCCAACGTCCTGACTTTC
.,15,TRBJ1-2,.,TRBV30,CAWSVHNLANYGYTF,TGTGCCTGGAGTGTACATAATTTAGCTAACTATGGCTACACCTTC
.,15,TRBJ2-5,.,TRBV5-4,CASSWGVGLEETQYF,TGTGCCAGCAGCTGGGGCGTGGGGCTAGAGGAGACCCAGTACTTC
.,13,TRBJ1-1,.,TRBV6-1,CASANYRSTEAFF,TGTGCCAGCGCCAATTATAGATCAACTGAAGCTTTCTTT
once,16,TRBJ2-7,.,TRBV10-3,CAISAPRKAGYYEQYF,TGTGCCATCAGTGCCCCTCGAAAGGCAGGGTACTACGAGCAGTACTTC
.,14,TRBJ2-3,.,TRBV4-2,CASSQGTGTDTQYF,TGTGCCAGCAGCCAAGGAACCGGCACAGATACGCAGTATTTT
.,15,TRBJ1-3,TRBD1,TRBV11-3,CASSTARGPGNTIYF,TGTGCCAGCAGCACTGCCAGGGGGCCAGGAAACACCATATATTTT
.,13,TRBJ2-3,.,TRBV19,CASSNLQPDTQYF,TGTGCCAGTAGTAACCTCCAACCGGATACGCAGTATTTT
.,14,TRBJ1-1,.,TRBV28,CASSAGALNTEAFF,TGTGCCAGCAGTGCAGGGGCACTGAACACTGAAGCTTTCTTT
.,16,TRBJ2-2,.,TRBV10-3,CAISLGGRTNTGELFF,TGTGCCATCTCCCTCGGGGGGCGGACGAACACCGGGGAGCTGTTTTTT
.,14,TRBJ2-7,.,TRBV6-5,CASSPGPGAYEQYF,TGTGCCAGCAGCCCGGGTCCAGGAGCCTACGAGCAGTACTTC
.,13,TRBJ2-1,.,TRBV5-1,CASSLDGYNEQFF,TGCGCCAGCAGCTTGGATGGCTACAATGAGCAGTTCTTC
once,16,TRBJ1-5,.,TRBV6-6,CASSRGGELGYQPQHF,TGTGCCAGCAGCAGGGGAGGGGAGCTAGGGTATCAGCCCCAGCATTTT
.,13,TRBJ2-5,.,TRBV18,CASSRTLQETQYF,TGTGCCAGCTCACGCACTCTTCAAGAGACCCAGTACTTC
.,14,TRBJ2-7,TRBD1,TRBV11-1,CASSPDRVSYEQYF,TGTGCCAGCAGCCCTGACAGGGTTTCCTACGAGCAGTACTTC
.,15,TRBJ2-5,TRBD2,TRBV5-1,CASSGGLTQQETQYF,TGCGCCAGCAGCGGGGGACTAACACAACAAGAGACCCAGTACTTC
once,13,TRBJ2-1,.,TRBV2,CASSELVGFEQFF,TGTGCCAGCAGTGAATTGGTGGGGTTTGAGCAGTTCTTC
.,16,TRBJ1-5,.,TRBV6-1,CASSEARGFRNQPQHF,TGTGCCAGCAGTGAAGCGAGGGGATTTCGCAATCAGCCCCAGCATTTT
.,15,TRBJ1-1,.,TRBV21-1,CASSKLVDKNTEAFF,TGTGCCAGCAGCAAATTAGTGGATAAGAACACTGAAGCTTTCTTT
.,13,TRBJ2-1,TRBD1,TRBV18,CASRQGAYNEQFF,TGTGCCAGCCGACAGGGGGCCTACAATGAGCAGTTCTTC
.,14,TRBJ1-4,.,TRBV6-5,CAIADGTDYEKLFF,TGTGCCATTGCTGACGGGACCGACTATGAAAAACTGTTTTTT
.,15,TRBJ1-1,TRBD1,TRBV7-8,CASSYTRDSFTEAFF,TGTGCCAGCAGCTACACCCGGGACAGTTTCACTGAAGCTTTCTTT
.,11,TRBJ2-7,.,TRBV5-8,CASSLRGEQYF,TGTGCCAGCAGCTTGAGGGGCGAGCAGTACTTC
.,14,TRBJ1-5,.,TRBV5-1,CASSQDGRDQPQHF,TGCGCCAGCAGCCAGGACGGGCGGGACCAGCCCCAGCATTTT
.,17,TRBJ1-1,TRBD1,TRBV5-1,CASSLAGTGRVSTEAFF,TGCGCCAGCAGCTTGGCCGGGACAGGGAGGGTTTCCACTGAAGCTTTCTTT
.,13,TRBJ1-2,TRBD1,TRBV5-4,CASSPTGDYGYTF,TGTGCCAGCAGCCCGACAGGGGATTATGGCTACACCTTC
.,16,TRBJ2-3,.,TRBV5-8,CASSLGFWGRSDTQYF,TGTGCCAGCAGCTTGGGGTTCTGGGGTCGTTCGGATACGCAGTATTTT
.,14,TRBJ2-5,.,TRBV7-8,CASSPIERGETQYF,TGTGCCAGCAGCCCAATAGAGAGGGGAGAGACCCAGTACTTC
.,14,TRBJ1-4,.,TRBV7-2,CASSLSVGREKLFF,TGTGCCAGCAGCTTATCGGTAGGGCGGGAAAAACTGTTTTTT
.,14,TRBJ2-7,.,TRBV27,CASSLGDSNYEQYF,TGTGCCAGCAGTCTAGGGGACTCTAACTACGAGCAGTACTTC
.,15,TRBJ2-7,.,TRBV11-1,CASSPSKGVPYEQYF,TGTGCCAGCAGCCCTTCCAAAGGTGTCCCCTACGAGCAGTACTTC
.,13,TRBJ1-1,.,TRBV7-8,CASSVDRNTEAFF,TGTGCCAGCAGCGTCGACAGGAACACTGAAGCTTTCTTT
.,14,TRBJ2-1,.,TRBV7-3,CASSALGGVNEQFF,TGTGCCAGCAGCGCGCTAGGGGGTGTTAATGAGCAGTTCTTC
.,14,TRBJ2-7,.,TRBV5-6,CASSGDLNSYEQYF,TGTGCCAGCAGCGGGGACCTTAACTCCTACGAGCAGTACTTC
.,13,TRBJ1-5,.,TRBV9,CATGGISNQPQHF,TGTGCCACCGGAGGGATTAGCAATCAGCCCCAGCATTTT